The next 3 T cell receptor beta chains were all read from a single sample in a study of somatic mutations in cytotoxic T cells in rheumatoid arthritis. Method: immunoSEQ multiplex PCR; TCRdb's copy keeps in-frame clones and lacks some. The sample holds fewer than 20,000 clones; around 70% are singletons and the top ten take roughly 5.2%. The source material was CD8+ T cells sorted from blood. These receptors were taken from a man in his sixties in good health.

This rearrangement joins TRBV6-1 to TRBJ2-5; D is undetermined. This CDR3 has 15 amino acids. Between the trimmed V and J ends, which lost 3 bases and 1 base, there was a span of 12 bases. The germline gives CDR1 MNHNS, CDR2 SASEGT. The CDR3 region has the DNA TGTGCCAGCAGTGAGGTCGCCAGGCCCCAAGAGACCCAGTACTTC. Translating it yields CASSEVARPQETQYF.

This chain joins TRBV5-6 and TRBJ2-2; 15 bases agree with TRBD2. The trim removed 2 bases at V and 1 base at J, leaving 6 bases unmatched. There are 19 residues in the CDR3. Germline-derived CDR1 and CDR2 are SGHDT and YYEEEE. CDR3 coding DNA: TGTGCCAGCAGCTTTTGGACTAGCGGGGGGGCCGGGAACACCGGGGAGCTGTTTTTT. Amino acids: CASSFWTSGGAGNTGELFF.

V usage is TRBV21-1 and J usage is TRBJ2-3; TRBD2, the table's D call, lacks a check against the DNA. TRBV21-1 is labeled a pseudogene. The CDR3 length is 15 residues. The CDR3 is CASSMGLAYTDTQYF. CDR3 DNA sequence: TGTGCCAGCAGCATGGGACTAGCGTACACAGATACGCAGTATTTT.